This entry concerns a single T cell receptor beta chain. This CDR3 spans 17 amino acids. The germline V and J ends were trimmed by 7 bases and 0 bases, with 19 bases remaining between them. Germline V CDR1 and CDR2: LGHNT, FRNRAP. Method: immunoSEQ multiplex PCR; TCRdb's copy keeps in-frame clones and lacks some. The table includes some 100,000 clones, more than 60% detected once. The data derive from a study of blood T cell repertoires in COVID-19. This chain links TRBV12-5 with TRBJ1-5; D might be TRBD1 (5 bases). The sample consisted of peripheral blood. This TCR derives from a man in his forties or fifties with acute or convalescent COVID-19. The CDR3 loop is CASALRQYPYSNQPQHF. CDR3 nucleotides: TGTGCTAGTGCCCTCCGACAGTATCCTTATAGCAATCAGCCCCAGCATTTT. Full variable domain (missing parts from reference TRBV12-5 and TRBJ1-5): DARVTQTPRHKVTEMGQEVTMRCQPILGHNTVFWYRQTMMQGLELLAYFRNRAPLDDSGMPKDRFSAEMPDATLATLKIQPSEPRDSAVYFCASALRQYPYSNQPQHFGDGTRLSIL.